These 23 T cell receptor beta chains share one sample of origin, sequenced in a study of blood T cell repertoires in COVID-19 (dated by TCRdb to 2020 to 2022). The library was obtained by the immunoSEQ multiplex PCR assay. TCRdb obtained this table from immuneACCESS and retained in-frame rearrangements with V and J assigned. These tables miss some clones; where compared with another copy, unresolved V genes account for less than half of the shortfall, and the remainder is unexplained. This sample gives some 400,000 clones in total; approximately 86% of them show up just once. Under 3% of the sample rests with the top ten. The material sequenced was peripheral blood. These receptors all come from a human donor in a cohort sampled during active COVID-19.

This clone was counted a single time. The chain combines TRBV7-2 with TRBJ2-1; 7 bases are a match to TRBD1. Germline CDR1 reads SGHTA; CDR2 reads FQGNSA. The CDR3 consists of 18 residues. The V gene end was trimmed by 1 base and the J gene end by 1 base; junction bases not matched to a gene: 10. CDR3 sequence (DNA): TGTGCCAGCAGCTTAGTGTCTGTGGGCAGGGGGTCCTACAATGAGCAGTTCTTC. This sequence encodes CASSLVSVGRGSYNEQFF. Looking up the rest from reference TRBV7-2 and TRBJ2-1 gives the full variable domain: GAGVSQSPSNKVTEKGKDVELRCDPISGHTALYWYRQSLGQGLEFLIYFQGNSAPDKSGLPSDRFSAERTGGSVSTLTIQRTQQEDSAVYLCASSLVSVGRGSYNEQFFGPGTRLTVL.

The chain carries TRBV6-5 and TRBJ1-1, with 9 bases fitting TRBD1. Looked up from germline, CDR1 is MNHEY and CDR2 is SVGAGI. J gave up 4 bases and V 7 bases, and 10 bases lay outside the gene matches. The CDR3 consists of 15 residues. CDR3: CASTPGTGYGTEAFF. The CDR3 DNA reads as TGTGCCAGCACCCCAGGGACAGGGTACGGCACTGAAGCTTTCTTT.

Of note for this clone: This CDR3 is also generated by other DNA sequences in the sample. The rearrangement joins TRBV3-1 (or the pseudogene TRBV3-2) to TRBJ2-3, with 8 bases aligning to TRBD2. This CDR3 comprises 16 residues. The V gene's germline CDR1 is LGHDT and CDR2 YNNKEL (reference sequence). V lost 0 bases to trimming and J lost 2 bases; unmatched junction nucleotides: 4. The CDR3 sequence: CASSQDPGGDTDTQYF. DNA for the CDR3: TGTGCCAGCAGCCAAGACCCCGGGGGGGACACAGATACGCAGTATTTT.

The chain employs TRBV3-1 (or the pseudogene TRBV3-2) and TRBJ2-5, with 13 bases identical to TRBD2. V lost 1 base, J lost 5 bases, and 7 bases stayed unmatched. The CDR3 contains 17 residues. Per germline, CDR1 LGHDT and CDR2 YNNKEL (reference sequence). In DNA form, the CDR3 reads TGTGCCAGCAGCCAAGTTCGGACTAGCGGGGGCGAGGAGACCCAGTACTTC. Protein product: CASSQVRTSGGEETQYF.

V is TRBV24-1 and J is TRBJ2-1; D possibly corresponds to TRBD1 (6 bases). Germline assignment: CDR1 KGHDR and CDR2 SFDVKD. V was shortened by 4 bases and J by 9 bases, with 15 bases between the two germline ends. The CDR3 loop spans 14 amino acids. CDR3: CATSDHTGLGEQFF. CDR3 DNA: TGTGCCACCAGTGACCACACAGGGTTAGGTGAGCAGTTCTTC.

DNA for the CDR3: TGTGCCTGGAGTTTCGAGGGTAGGCGCACAGATACGCAGTATTTT. Protein product: CAWSFEGRRTDTQYF. V gene TRBV30 combines with J gene TRBJ2-3; weak D call: TRBD2 (5 bases). Germline V gene data show CDR1 as GTSNPN and CDR2 as SVGIG (reference sequence). The V and J ends lost 2 bases and 1 base respectively, with 13 bases between them. The CDR3 totals 15 residues. Supplemented by reference TRBV30 and TRBJ2-3, the full variable domain reads SQTIHQWPATLVQPVGSPLSLECTVEGTSNPNLYWYRQAAGRGLQLLFYSVGIGQISSEVPQNLSASRPQDRQFILSSKKLLLSDSGFYLCAWSFEGRRTDTQYFGPGTRLTVL.

The rearrangement uses TRBV7-2 and TRBJ2-1; 12 bases are a match to TRBD2. V lost 4 bases to trimming and J lost 12 bases; unmatched junction nucleotides: 13. Looked up from germline, CDR1 is SGHTA and CDR2 is FQGNSA. This CDR3 comprises 16 residues. CDR3 DNA sequence: TGTGCCAGCAGCTACGGGGGACTAGCGGGCGTAAGAGGGCAGTTCTTC. The encoded protein is CASSYGGLAGVRGQFF.

This chain joins TRBV10-2 and TRBJ2-3, with D perhaps TRBD2 (6 bases). This CDR3 spans 15 amino acids. Per germline, CDR1 WSHSY and CDR2 SAAADI. V lost 2 bases, J lost 5 bases, and 14 bases lay in between. The CDR3 sequence: CASSEPGRREDTQYF. CDR3 nucleotides: TGCGCCAGCAGTGAGCCGGGGAGGCGGGAAGATACGCAGTATTTT.

This clone has only a few counts. The gene calls are TRBV10-3 and TRBJ1-2, with TRBD1 matching over 7 bases. V lost 6 bases to trimming and J lost 3 bases; unmatched junction nucleotides: 4. Germline lookup yields CDR1 ENHRY and CDR2 SYGVKD. The CDR3 is made up of 13 amino acids. The CDR3 protein is CAIRQTGYYGYTF. The DNA of the CDR3 is TGTGCCATCAGACAGACAGGGTACTATGGCTACACCTTC.

This clone was seen just once. The chain has TRBV7-8 and TRBJ2-1; 9 bases fit TRBD2. V dropped 5 bases and J dropped 8; count of bases not matched to a gene: 10. The V gene's germline CDR1 is SGHVS and CDR2 FQNEAQ. The CDR3 loop spans 15 amino acids. The CDR3 protein is CASSVTGTSFDEQFF. CDR3 sequence (DNA): TGTGCCAGCAGCGTGACCGGGACTAGCTTCGATGAGCAGTTCTTC.

The sample holds one count of this clone. The J gene is TRBJ2-3, the V gene TRBV28; the match to TRBD1 covers 7 bases. The CDR3 covers 15 residues. Trimming at V came to 4 bases and at J to 2 bases, leaving 6 bases not matched to a gene. CDR1 and CDR2 (germline): MDHEN, SYDVKM. The CDR3 DNA follows: TGTGCCAGCAGTTCTACAGGGGTACACACAGATACGCAGTATTTT. It translates to CASSSTGVHTDTQYF.

This clone has a handful of counts. The chain carries TRBV19 and TRBJ2-3; 8 bases agree with TRBD1. Germline V gives CDR1 LNHDA, CDR2 SQIVND (reference sequence). The ends lost 3 bases at V and 6 bases at J; junction bases unmatched: 8. The CDR3 runs 15 residues. The CDR3 nucleotides read TGTGCCAGTAGTATTGCGCAGGGGGCAGGGGATACGCAGTATTTT. This translates into CASSIAQGAGDTQYF.

This clone was seen just once. V and J are TRBV7-2 and TRBJ1-1; possible D gene TRBD1, 6 bases. The CDR3 is 15 residues long. V lost 3 bases to trimming and J lost 7 bases, with 18 bases between them. The germline CDR1 and CDR2 sequences are SGHTA and FQGNSA. The CDR3 here is CASSLASGQSFEAFF. The CDR3 DNA reads TGTGCCAGCAGCTTGGCAAGTGGACAGAGCTTTGAAGCTTTCTTT.

The gene calls are TRBV30 and TRBJ2-1, with a tentative D call TRBD1 (5 bases). The germline V gene encodes CDR1 GTSNPN and CDR2 SVGIG (reference sequence). Trimming shortened V by 2 bases and J by 4 bases, and 12 bases separated the two germline ends. This CDR3 contains 14 residues. CDR3 in DNA: TGTGCCTGGAGTACCTGGACAACTTACAATGAGCAGTTCTTC. It translates to CAWSTWTTYNEQFF.

V and J are TRBV10-2 and TRBJ2-3; the D gene is possibly TRBD2 (5 bases). This CDR3 region has 14 residues. Germline-derived CDR1 and CDR2 are WSHSY and SAAADI. V lost 2 bases to trimming and J lost 0 bases, with 6 bases between them. The CDR3 reads CASSEPGSTDTQYF. DNA for the CDR3: TGCGCCAGCAGTGAGCCGGGGAGCACAGATACGCAGTATTTT.

The chain joins TRBV5-4 to TRBJ2-7, with TRBD2 matching over 7 bases. Trimming took 1 base from V and 1 from J; bases not matched to a gene: 5. This CDR3 region has 15 residues. Germline V CDR1 and CDR2: SGHNT, YYREEE (reference sequence). Here the CDR3 reads CASSLRGEVSYEQYF. CDR3 bases: TGTGCCAGCAGCTTGCGGGGGGAGGTGTCCTACGAGCAGTACTTC. The full variable domain, with the rest looked up from reference TRBV5-4 and TRBJ2-7, is ETGVTQSPTHLIKTRGQQVTLRCSSQSGHNTVSWYQQALGQGPQFIFQYYREEENGRGNFPPRFSGLQFPNYSSELNVNALELDDSALYLCASSLRGEVSYEQYFGPGTRLTVT.

This chain uses TRBV3-1 (or the pseudogene TRBV3-2) with TRBJ2-1; 8 bases match TRBD2. Trimming removed 4 bases from V and 6 bases from J; junction bases left unmatched: 8. Germline V lookup: CDR1 LGHDT, CDR2 YNNKEL (reference sequence). This CDR3 contains 15 residues. CDR3 amino acids: CASSLSGGVGNEQFF. The CDR3 DNA is TGTGCCAGCAGCCTGAGCGGGGGTGTGGGCAATGAGCAGTTCTTC.

The J gene is TRBJ2-7, the V gene TRBV27, with D hard to call. Deletions cut 6 bases from V and 0 bases from J, with 9 bases between. The CDR3 has 13 amino acids. Looked up from germline, CDR1 is MNHEY and CDR2 is SMNVEV (reference sequence). Here the CDR3 reads CASRLFGSYEQYF. As DNA, the CDR3 is TGTGCCAGCAGACTCTTTGGCTCCTACGAGCAGTACTTC.

The chain links TRBV29-1 to TRBJ2-1; unclear D gene. CDR1 SQVTM and CDR2 ANQGSEA come from the germline V gene. This CDR3 contains 13 residues. The CDR3 protein is CSGGVLSYNEQFF. CDR3 DNA sequence: TGCAGTGGCGGAGTCCTCTCCTACAATGAGCAGTTCTTC.

This clone was counted a few times. V gene TRBV7-9 combines with J gene TRBJ1-5; D remains unclear. The V and J ends lost 1 base and 0 bases respectively, with 7 bases between them. Germline V lookup: CDR1 SEHNR, CDR2 FQNEAQ (reference sequence). This CDR3 contains 15 residues. This CDR3 reads CASSLGQNSNQPQHF. The CDR3 region has the DNA TGTGCCAGCAGCTTAGGCCAGAATAGCAATCAGCCCCAGCATTTT.

J is TRBJ1-1 and V is TRBV10-2; D perhaps matches TRBD1 (5 bases). The CDR3 contains 17 residues. The V end lost 4 bases, the J end lost 3 bases, and 21 bases lay between the germline ends. Germline CDR1 WSHSY, CDR2 SAAADI. CDR3 protein: CASSVSPDKTTYTEAFF. Written as DNA, the CDR3 is TGCGCCAGCAGTGTCTCACCGGACAAAACGACGTACACTGAAGCTTTCTTT.

The chain carries TRBV5-1 and TRBJ1-4; perhaps TRBD1 as D (5 bases). The germline V gene has CDR1 SGHRS and CDR2 YFSETQ. The V end lost 1 base, the J end lost 3 bases, and 13 bases lay between the germline ends. The CDR3 consists of 16 residues. The CDR3 here is CASSLNGGGANEKLFF. The CDR3 DNA follows: TGCGCCAGCAGCTTGAACGGGGGTGGCGCTAATGAAAAACTGTTTTTT. The variable domain in full, completed from reference TRBV5-1 and TRBJ1-4, reads KAGVTQTPRYLIKTRGQQVTLSCSPISGHRSVSWYQQTPGQGLQFLFEYFSETQRNKGNFPGRFSGRQFSNSRSEMNVSTLELGDSALYLCASSLNGGGANEKLFFGSGTQLSVL.

This chain links TRBV7-8 with TRBJ2-1; 7 bases map to TRBD2. This CDR3 contains 15 residues. Germline-derived CDR1 and CDR2 are SGHVS and FQNEAQ. V was clipped by 5 bases and J by 8 bases; unmatched bases: 12. The CDR3 sequence is CASSLGVGTMDEQFF. CDR3 bases: TGTGCCAGCAGCCTTGGCGTGGGGACTATGGATGAGCAGTTCTTC. Based on the CDR3 plus reference TRBV7-8 and TRBJ2-1, the full variable domain is GAGVSQSPRYKVAKRGQDVALRCDPISGHVSLFWYQQALGQGPEFLTYFQNEAQLDKSGLPSDRFFAERPEGSVSTLKIQRTQQEDSAVYLCASSLGVGTMDEQFFGPGTRLTVL.